This T cell receptor beta chain was sequenced in a study of OX40 agonist ivuxolimab in advanced cancers. The data were produced by immunoSEQ multiplex PCR, yet TCRdb's version contains in-frame clones alone and is incomplete. Among more than 15,000 clones, roughly 78% were seen once, and the ten largest hold 28%. V dropped 3 bases and J dropped 5 bases, with 17 bases sitting between them. This CDR3 is 16 amino acids long. The germline V gene has CDR1 SEHNR and CDR2 FQNEAQ (reference sequence). Sequences were derived from CD4+ or CD8+ T cells sorted from blood, sampled in a trial of the OX40 agonist ivuxolimab. This clonotype was sampled from an adult with an advanced solid tumor such as melanoma, head and neck, liver or kidney cancer. The rearrangement joins TRBV7-9 to TRBJ2-1; D is undetermined. The chain's CDR3 is CASSLSSLPSHNEQFF. In DNA, the CDR3 is TGTGCCAGCAGCTTGTCTTCGCTCCCGTCGCACAATGAGCAGTTCTTC.